This T cell receptor (beta chain) was sequenced for a study of control samples from healthy donors and cancer patients. The germline V and J ends were trimmed by 3 bases and 3 bases, with 11 bases remaining between them. The CDR3 covers 14 residues. The germline V gene encodes CDR1 SNHLY and CDR2 FYNNEI. TCRdb keeps only in-frame clones here, not all; method: immunoSEQ multiplex PCR. Of fewer than 95,000 clones listed, 85% to 90% were seen once; the top ten hold around 1.3%. This chain connects TRBV2 to TRBJ1-1; a weak D match, TRBD1 (5 bases). This TCR was recovered from a woman in her forties or fifties in good health. The sequenced sample consisted of blood. In DNA, the CDR3 is TGTGCCAGCAGTGAGTTACTAGGGGACACTGAAGCTTTCTTT. Translating gives CASSELLGDTEAFF.